This T cell receptor (beta chain) was captured in a study of cytotoxic CD8 clonotypes in ibrutinib-treated CLL. TCRdb's table, derived via immunoSEQ multiplex PCR, lists solely in-frame clones and lacks some. The sample lists around 140,000 clones; 76% were seen once. The V end lost 3 bases, the J end lost 7 bases, and 13 bases lay between the germline ends. The CDR3 totals 13 residues. Germline-derived CDR1 and CDR2 are MNHEY and SVGAGI. This clone was counted between two and nine times. The receptor's source is a human donor with chronic lymphocytic leukemia. The sample in question was PBMCs, obtained after 24 months of ibrutinib treatment. The genes are TRBV6-5 and TRBJ2-7; D perhaps matches TRBD2 (6 bases). The CDR3 region has the DNA TGTGCCAGCAGTTATCGTGGCGCGGGGGAGCAGTACTTC. Its protein is CASSYRGAGEQYF.